The 13 T cell receptor beta chains listed next were all sequenced from one sample in a study of CD8+ T cells in alopecia areata. RNA was extracted and reverse transcribed into cDNA as the sequencing template. TCRdb keeps only in-frame clones here, not all; method: immunoSEQ multiplex PCR. The data contain about 150,000 clones, 85% to 90% of them singletons. The source was CD8+ T cells sorted from blood, collected at week 0. The source of these receptors is a human donor with alopecia areata.

This clone was recorded once. The chain combines TRBV12-2 with TRBJ2-3; the listed D gene, TRBD1, was not tested against the DNA. TRBV12-2 is a pseudogene. This CDR3 has 14 amino acids. DNA of the CDR3: TGTGCTCGAAGGGGGCGGGCTAGCACAGATACGCAGTATTTT. This translates into CARRGRASTDTQYF.

This clone was seen only once. The chain joins TRBV27 to TRBJ2-3; 10 positions match TRBD2. CDR1 is MNHEY, CDR2 SMNVEV, per germline (reference sequence). The CDR3 loop spans 15 amino acids. V shed 2 bases, J shed 1 base, and the junction held 0 bases outside the gene matches. CDR3 in DNA: TGTGCCAGCAGTTTAGGGACTAGCGGCACAGATACGCAGTATTTT. It codes for CASSLGTSGTDTQYF.

The CDR3 sequence is CASSLRQAAYEQYF. For the CDR3, the DNA is TGTGCCAGCAGCTTGAGGCAGGCCGCCTACGAGCAGTACTTC. The chain joins TRBV13 to TRBJ2-7; D call uncertain. V dropped 3 bases and J dropped 2 bases, with 11 bases sitting between them. CDR3 length equals 14 residues. CDR1 PRHDT and CDR2 FYEKMQ come from the germline V gene (reference sequence).

The V gene is TRBV19, the J gene TRBJ1-2, with unresolved D. Germline V gene data show CDR1 as LNHDA and CDR2 as SQIVND (reference sequence). Trimming removed 7 bases from V and 5 bases from J, with 14 bases in between. This CDR3 contains 13 residues. CDR3 loop: CASTPTEFYGYTF. CDR3 in DNA: TGTGCCAGTACGCCCACAGAATTTTATGGCTACACCTTC. Combining the CDR3 with reference TRBV19 and TRBJ1-2 gives the whole variable domain DGGITQSPKYLFRKEGQNVTLSCEQNLNHDAMYWYRQDPGQGLRLIYYSQIVNDFQKGDIAEGYSVSREKKESFPLTVTSAQKNPTAFYLCASTPTEFYGYTFGSGTRLTVV.

CDR3 sequence reads: CASSVGAGNTEAFF. CDR3 sequence (DNA): TGTGCCAGCAGCGTAGGGGCCGGGAACACTGAAGCTTTCTTT. The V call is TRBV9, the J call TRBJ1-1; no firm D call. The V end lost 0 bases, the J end lost 1 base, and 7 bases lay between the germline ends. This CDR3 comprises 14 residues. From germline, CDR1 is SGDLS and CDR2 YYNGEE.

The chain combines TRBV19 with TRBJ2-3; 10 bases align to TRBD1. CDR3 length: 17 residues. Trimming cost V 5 bases and J 1 base; bases outside gene matches: 9. Germline CDR1 LNHDA, CDR2 SQIVND (reference sequence). The CDR3 coding sequence is TGTGCCAGTAGTCAGGACAGGGGGTATTTCGGCACAGATACGCAGTATTTT. It translates to CASSQDRGYFGTDTQYF.

J is TRBJ2-1 and V is TRBV9; D may be TRBD2 (5 bases). V was cut by 2 bases and J by 8 bases, with 8 bases left in between. CDR1 and CDR2 from the germline V gene are SGDLS and YYNGEE. The CDR3 consists of 12 residues. DNA for the CDR3: TGTGCCAGCAGCGTGACCGGGGATGAGCAGTTCTTC. As protein: CASSVTGDEQFF.

V is TRBV4-1 and J is TRBJ2-7, with 7 nucleotides matching TRBD1. This CDR3 contains 14 residues. The germline V gene encodes CDR1 MGHRA and CDR2 YSYEKL. V shed 4 bases, J shed 6 bases, and the junction held 9 bases outside the gene matches. The CDR3 DNA reads as TGCGCCAGCAGCCCCCGACAGGGAACCGGCGAGCAGTACTTC. It encodes CASSPRQGTGEQYF.

CDR3 sequence: CASKEGKSSYEQYF. In nucleotides, the CDR3 is TGTGCCAGCAAAGAGGGTAAAAGCTCCTACGAGCAGTACTTC. This chain uses TRBV2 with TRBJ2-7; D may be TRBD2 (5 bases). The CDR3 length is 14 residues. Trimming shortened V by 7 bases and J by 0 bases, and 13 bases separated the two germline ends. Germline CDR1 is SNHLY and CDR2 is FYNNEI. Together with reference TRBV2 and TRBJ2-7, the CDR3 gives the full variable domain: EPEVTQTPSHQVTQMGQEVILRCVPISNHLYFYWYRQILGQKVEFLVSFYNNEISEKSEIFDDQFSVERPDGSNFTLKIRSTKLEDSAMYFCASKEGKSSYEQYFGPGTRLTVT.

The chain carries TRBV9 and TRBJ1-1, with TRBD1 matching 7 bases. After removal of 0 bases from V and 0 bases from J, the junction contained 5 bases not matched to a gene. In germline, CDR1 is SGDLS, CDR2 YYNGEE. CDR3 length equals 16 residues. DNA of the CDR3: TGTGCCAGCAGCGTAGAGAGGGACAGCATGAACACTGAAGCTTTCTTT. Protein: CASSVERDSMNTEAFF. Full variable domain (remainder filled in from reference TRBV9 and TRBJ1-1): DSGVTQTPKHLITATGQRVTLRCSPRSGDLSVYWYQQSLDQGLQFLIQYYNGEERAKGNILERFSAQQFPDLHSELNLSSLELGDSALYFCASSVERDSMNTEAFFGQGTRLTVV.

This sequence joins TRBV30 and TRBJ2-1, with 8 bases that match TRBD2. V dropped 0 bases and J dropped 4; count of bases not matched to a gene: 8. This CDR3 comprises 16 residues. Germline values: CDR1 GTSNPN, CDR2 SVGIG (reference sequence). This CDR3 is CAWSVRAGGSYNEQFF. Here the CDR3 DNA reads TGTGCCTGGAGTGTCAGGGCGGGAGGTTCTTACAATGAGCAGTTCTTC.

This rearrangement joins TRBV14 to TRBJ2-1, with a weak D call TRBD2 (6 bases). The CDR3 loop spans 15 amino acids. V shed 2 bases and J shed 6 bases, with 14 bases lying between them. Germline CDR1 is SGHDN and CDR2 is FVKESK. CDR3 region: CASSQSWLAPNEQFF. The CDR3 DNA reads as TGTGCCAGCAGCCAATCGTGGCTAGCGCCCAATGAGCAGTTCTTC.

This chain joins TRBV7-9 and TRBJ2-1; D might be TRBD2 (5 bases). This CDR3 is 12 amino acids long. Trimming cost V 6 bases and J 10 bases, with 13 bases left between them. The germline CDR1 and CDR2 sequences are SEHNR and FQNEAQ (reference sequence). The chain's CDR3 is CASSDSSGEQFF. The DNA of the CDR3 is TGTGCCAGCAGTGACTCCTCGGGAGAGCAGTTCTTC.